This T cell receptor (beta chain) appears in the sequencing data of a study of response to subunit inactivated influenza vaccine. Using its own MiXCR run on the RT-PCR reads, TCRdb lists one record per CDR3 protein. The sample lists hundreds of thousands of distinct CDR3 sequences; 10% to 15% were seen once. Study-wide points: With each seasonal influenza vaccination, the authors suggested, few new T cells are recruited.

With respect to this clonotype: Its matching antigen is unknown.

CDR3 length equals 14 residues. Trimming removed 7 bases from V and 8 bases from J; junction bases left unmatched: 7. Germline assignment: CDR1 SQVTM and CDR2 ANQGSEA. V is TRBV29-1 and J is TRBJ2-3; 15 nucleotides align to TRBD2. This sample comprised PBMCs from blood, obtained roughly 46 days after vaccination. This clonotype originated in a man aged 45-65 years who received an inactivated influenza vaccine. In nucleotides, the CDR3 is TGCAGCGCCGGACTAGCGGGGGGGCTGGGTACGCAGTATTTT. This codes for CSAGLAGGLGTQYF.